The 9 T cell receptor beta chains presented below share a single source sample, sequenced in a study of blood T cell repertoires in COVID-19. Only in-frame clones appear in the TCRdb table, and some are missing; sequencing was by immunoSEQ multiplex PCR. The sample lists approximately 260,000 clones; 80% to 95% were seen once. The specimen sequenced was PBMCs or T cells enriched from blood (not recorded which). These receptors came from a woman between 18 and 29 years old who had recovered from COVID-19.

V and J are TRBV28 and TRBJ1-3, with no clear D. The V end was cut by 5 bases, the J end by 2 bases, with 13 bases between. Germline loops: CDR1 MDHEN, CDR2 SYDVKM. This CDR3 contains 15 residues. CDR3 region: CASSPPGKTGNTIYF. The CDR3 DNA sequence: TGTGCCAGCAGTCCCCCCGGTAAAACTGGAAACACCATATATTTT.

V is TRBV10-3 and J is TRBJ2-5; D may be TRBD2 (5 bases). V dropped 2 bases and J dropped 2 bases, with 9 bases sitting between them. Germline V gene sequence: CDR1 ENHRY, CDR2 SYGVKD. The CDR3 covers 14 residues. The CDR3 loop is CAISEIRGQETQYF. The DNA of the CDR3 is TGTGCCATCAGTGAGATAAGAGGGCAAGAGACCCAGTACTTC.

CDR3 residues: CASAGTSHTGELFF. The CDR3 bases are TGTGCCAGCGCGGGGACTTCTCACACCGGGGAGCTGTTTTTT. This rearrangement joins TRBV6-5 to TRBJ2-2, with a possible D match to TRBD2 (6 bases). V was shortened by 8 bases and J by 3 bases, with 13 bases between the two germline ends. Germline CDR1 and CDR2: MNHEY and SVGAGI. The CDR3 extends over 14 amino acids.

The chain recombines TRBV7-8 with TRBJ2-7; D is perhaps TRBD2 (6 bases). This CDR3 region has 14 residues. V was cut by 5 bases and J by 3 bases, with 14 bases left in between. Germline CDR1 SGHVS, CDR2 FQNEAQ. CDR3 coding DNA: TGTGCCAGCAGCCTTTCGGAGGGGAACTACGAGCAGTACTTC. Protein: CASSLSEGNYEQYF.

The chain is built from TRBV2 and TRBJ1-1, with a possible D match to TRBD1 (6 bases). The CDR3 spans 14 residues. The ends were cut back, 6 bases at V and 0 bases at J, with 11 bases in the middle. Germline V gives CDR1 SNHLY, CDR2 FYNNEI. The CDR3 is CASSRDKLNTEAFF. The CDR3 DNA reads as TGTGCCAGCAGCCGGGACAAATTGAACACTGAAGCTTTCTTT.

This clone is a singleton in its sample. The chain has TRBV15 and TRBJ1-3, with TRBD1 matching 9 bases. The CDR3 contains 15 residues. V trimming: 5 bases; J trimming: 2 bases; junction bases outside the gene matches: 4. CDR1 is LNHNV, CDR2 YYDKDF, per germline (reference sequence). The CDR3 bases are TGTGCCACCAGCCTCGACAGGGGGGCTGGAAACACCATATATTTT. Protein: CATSLDRGAGNTIYF.

This clone has a handful of counts. V usage is TRBV2 and J usage is TRBJ1-2; tentatively, D is TRBD1 (6 bases). The V and J ends lost 7 bases and 7 bases respectively, with 16 bases between them. Germline V gene sequence: CDR1 SNHLY, CDR2 FYNNEI. This CDR3 contains 13 residues. This CDR3 is CASILQGKGGYTF. CDR3 in DNA: TGTGCCAGCATCCTCCAGGGGAAGGGTGGCTACACCTTC.

The V and J genes are TRBV6-5 and TRBJ1-4, with D perhaps matching TRBD1 (5 bases). The V end lost 6 bases, the J end lost 10 bases, and 18 bases lay between the germline ends. Germline CDR1 is MNHEY and CDR2 is SVGAGI. This CDR3 region has 14 residues. This chain's CDR3 is CASRDPTWGGKLFF. CDR3 nucleotides: TGTGCCAGCAGGGACCCGACCTGGGGCGGAAAACTGTTTTTT.

Notes on this clone: This same CDR3 is encoded by further DNA sequences in the sample. The chain carries TRBV3-1 (or the pseudogene TRBV3-2) and TRBJ1-2; TRBD1 is a possible D gene (5 bases). Per the germline V gene, CDR1 is LGHDT and CDR2 is YNNKEL (reference sequence). This CDR3 region has 13 residues. V was trimmed by 3 bases and J by 4 bases, leaving 9 bases between them. DNA of the CDR3: TGTGCCAGCAGCCAGGGGGGACCCTATGGCTACACCTTC. It is translated as CASSQGGPYGYTF.